This is a list of T cell receptor beta chains from one sample in a study of cytotoxic CD8 clonotypes in ibrutinib-treated CLL. Repertoires were generated with immunoSEQ multiplex PCR, while TCRdb's copy carries only in-frame clones and drops some. The data contain nearly 300,000 clones, less than 85% of them singletons. Source: PBMCs, taken at disease progression, from a patient treated with ibrutinib. These receptors were taken from a human donor with chronic lymphocytic leukemia. The CDR3 runs from the conserved cysteine through the conserved F or W. Fields, in order: clone size, V gene, D gene, J gene, CDR3 protein, CDR3 DNA. D genes are given only for firm matches. Clone size appears in some rows only: once, few, many, or a class for an expanded clone.

NA,TRBV10-3,TRBD1,TRBJ1-2,CAISDSGGGGYTF,TGTGCCATCAGTGACTCAGGGGGTGGCGGCTACACCTTC
NA,TRBV11-2,TRBD1,TRBJ1-1,CASSQRRQGEAFF,TGTGCCAGCAGCCAAAGACGACAGGGGGAAGCTTTCTTT
NA,TRBV6-5,NA,TRBJ2-7,CASSYGPIPGEQYF,TGTGCCAGCAGTTACGGGCCTATTCCTGGCGAGCAGTACTTC
NA,TRBV9,TRBD1,TRBJ1-2,CASSSRQGPGYTF,TGTGCCAGCAGCTCGCGACAGGGCCCTGGCTACACCTTC
few,TRBV11-2,NA,TRBJ2-7,CASSLVGGSYEQYF,TGTGCCAGCAGCTTAGTTGGGGGCTCCTACGAGCAGTACTTC
few,TRBV28,NA,TRBJ1-5,CASSLRGGTQPQHF,TGTGCCAGCAGTCTTAGGGGGGGCACTCAGCCCCAGCATTTT
NA,TRBV5-1,TRBD1,TRBJ2-1,CASSRWTGGTTYEQFF,TGCGCCAGCAGCAGATGGACAGGGGGAACTACATATGAGCAGTTCTTC
NA,TRBV10-3,TRBD1,TRBJ2-3,CAISERAGGASSVFTDTQYF,TGTGCCATCAGTGAAAGGGCAGGGGGCGCGAGTTCAGTCTTCACAGATACGCAGTATTTT
NA,TRBV4-3,NA,TRBJ2-7,CASSQGRGLSYEQYF,TGCGCCAGCAGCCAAGGCCGGGGGCTCTCCTACGAGCAGTACTTC
NA,TRBV7-9,TRBD1,TRBJ2-7,CASSFFGRQGGPYEQYF,TGTGCCAGCAGCTTTTTCGGTAGACAGGGGGGACCCTACGAGCAGTACTTC
NA,TRBV5-4,TRBD2,TRBJ2-2,CASRDSGGAAGELFF,TGTGCCAGCAGAGATAGCGGGGGGGCGGCCGGGGAGCTGTTTTTT
NA,TRBV5-6,TRBD1,TRBJ2-7,CASSLGGRGHYEQYF,TGTGCCAGCAGCTTGGGGGGCAGGGGGCACTACGAGCAGTACTTC
NA,TRBV18,NA,TRBJ2-3,CASSPTVFEGADTQYF,TGTGCCAGCTCACCAACGGTCTTCGAGGGTGCAGATACGCAGTATTTT
NA,TRBV2,NA,TRBJ2-1,CASRGPGYNEQFF,TGTGCCAGCCGAGGACCGGGCTACAATGAGCAGTTCTTC
few,TRBV28,TRBD2,TRBJ2-7,CASSLALAGGKQYF,TGTGCCAGCAGTTTGGCACTAGCGGGGGGTAAGCAGTACTTC
NA,TRBV27,NA,TRBJ2-1,CASSSTYNEQFF,TGTGCCAGCAGTTCAACCTACAATGAGCAGTTCTTC
once,TRBV5-4,NA,TRBJ2-3,CASSSEKPGGTDTQYF,TGTGCCAGCAGCTCCGAAAAACCAGGGGGCACAGATACGCAGTATTTT
NA,TRBV4-1,NA,TRBJ2-5,CASSQVGAGGFGETQYF,TGCGCCAGCAGCCAAGTAGGGGCAGGGGGGTTCGGGGAGACCCAGTACTTC
many,TRBV19,TRBD1,TRBJ2-3,CASSMQGASDTQYF,TGTGCCAGTAGTATGCAGGGGGCATCAGATACGCAGTATTTT
NA,TRBV29-1,NA,TRBJ2-1,CSVESRYPYNEQFF,TGCAGCGTTGAATCCAGGTACCCCTACAATGAGCAGTTCTTC
NA,TRBV4-1,NA,TRBJ2-3,CASSQEHRATDTQYF,TGCGCCAGCAGCCAAGAGCACAGGGCCACAGATACGCAGTATTTT
NA,TRBV7-2,TRBD2,TRBJ2-7,CASSPLFSGRSPYEQYF,TGTGCCAGCAGCCCCCTTTTCAGCGGGAGGTCCCCCTACGAGCAGTACTTC
NA,TRBV13,NA,TRBJ1-2,CASSSRVGSANYGYTF,TGTGCCAGCAGCTCCAGGGTTGGTAGTGCGAACTATGGCTACACCTTC
NA,TRBV7-9,NA,TRBJ2-7,CASSLAVMGGASAYEQYF,TGTGCCAGCAGCTTAGCGGTAATGGGGGGCGCATCTGCCTACGAGCAGTACTTC
NA,TRBV2,TRBD1,TRBJ1-2,CASTIDRGHGYTF,TGTGCCAGCACCATCGACAGGGGCCATGGCTACACCTTC
NA,TRBV4-1,NA,TRBJ2-2,CASSQVPQDGTGELFF,TGCGCCAGCAGCCAAGTACCACAGGATGGCACCGGGGAGCTGTTTTTT
NA,TRBV5-4,NA,TRBJ2-3,CASSPGAYTDTQYF,TGTGCCAGCAGCCCCGGGGCCTACACAGATACGCAGTATTTT
NA,TRBV9,NA,TRBJ2-1,CASSPFWGSSYNEQFF,TGTGCCAGCAGCCCCTTCTGGGGTAGCTCCTACAATGAGCAGTTCTTC
NA,TRBV21-1,NA,TRBJ1-5,CASSKAGKPQHF,TGTGCCAGCAGCAAAGCGGGTAAGCCCCAGCATTTT
NA,TRBV7-2,NA,TRBJ2-7,CASSLLRATSYEQYF,TGTGCCAGCAGCTTATTAAGGGCGACCTCCTACGAGCAGTACTTC
NA,TRBV4-1,NA,TRBJ2-7,CASSHWVDSYEQYF,TGCGCCAGCAGCCACTGGGTGGACTCCTACGAGCAGTACTTC
NA,TRBV6-1,NA,TRBJ2-7,CASSEESLSGEQYF,TGTGCCAGCAGTGAGGAAAGCCTCTCGGGCGAGCAGTACTTC
once,TRBV6-6,NA,TRBJ2-1,CASRPLRSDEQFF,TGTGCCAGCAGGCCGCTTCGCTCGGATGAGCAGTTCTTC
NA,TRBV10-3,NA,TRBJ2-3,CAISDSTPTDTQYF,TGTGCCATCAGTGACTCCACCCCCACAGATACGCAGTATTTT
NA,TRBV6-4,NA,TRBJ2-4,CASSEQGGAGKNIQYF,TGTGCCAGCAGTGAACAGGGAGGGGCCGGCAAAAACATTCAGTACTTC
NA,TRBV27,NA,TRBJ1-5,CASSPNGVYQPQHF,TGTGCCAGCAGTCCCAATGGGGTTTATCAGCCCCAGCATTTT
NA,TRBV6-1,NA,TRBJ2-7,CASSLGLRSYEQYF,TGTGCCAGCAGTCTTGGACTGCGCTCCTACGAGCAGTACTTC
NA,TRBV27,NA,TRBJ2-7,CASSQGFPYEQYF,TGTGCCAGCAGTCAGGGGTTCCCCTACGAGCAGTACTTC
NA,TRBV7-8,TRBD1,TRBJ1-2,CASSLARTGGIGYGYTF,TGTGCCAGCAGCTTAGCCCGGACAGGGGGTATCGGGTATGGCTACACCTTC
NA,TRBV29-1,NA,TRBJ2-4,CSALREAKNIQYF,TGCAGCGCTCTCCGTGAGGCCAAAAACATTCAGTACTTC
once,TRBV5-1,NA,TRBJ2-5,CASSKGGTQYF,TGCGCCAGCAGCAAGGGAGGGACCCAGTACTTC
NA,TRBV27,NA,TRBJ2-5,CASSSMGSQETQYF,TGTGCCAGCAGTTCCATGGGCAGCCAAGAGACCCAGTACTTC
NA,TRBV29-1,NA,TRBJ2-1,CSVMGVTNEQFF,TGCAGCGTTATGGGGGTCACGAATGAGCAGTTCTTC
NA,TRBV10-3,NA,TRBJ2-5,CAISGGSGKQETQYF,TGTGCCATCAGTGGGGGATCGGGGAAGCAAGAGACCCAGTACTTC
NA,TRBV7-6,NA,TRBJ1-1,CASSRGGREAFF,TGTGCCAGCAGCCGTGGGGGCCGTGAAGCTTTCTTT
few,TRBV19,TRBD1,TRBJ2-7,CASKGQASPEQYF,TGTGCCAGTAAGGGACAGGCCTCCCCCGAGCAGTACTTC
NA,TRBV9,NA,TRBJ1-3,CASSVASTDRPSGNTIYF,TGTGCCAGCAGCGTAGCCTCCACCGACAGGCCCTCTGGAAACACCATATATTTT
NA,TRBV18,NA,TRBJ1-1,CASSPLGNTEAFF,TGTGCCAGCTCACCTCTAGGGAACACTGAAGCTTTCTTT